A selection of T cell receptor beta chains follows, all from one sample in a study of Graves' ophthalmopathy and Graves' hyperthyroidism. TCRdb analysed the multiplex PCR reads with MiXCR anew, one entry per CDR3 protein. The data show 40,000 to 50,000 distinct CDR3 sequences, 45% to 60% seen once. Sequencing used peripheral blood. Receptors were obtained from an adult man with Graves' ophthalmopathy. Each CDR3 is given with its conserved first and last residue. The D gene is left open where the match is weak. Expanded clones are given a class, and other clones once, few, many or no size at all.

abundance | d_gene | j_gene | v_gene | CDR3aa | CDR3nt
NA | TRBD2 | TRBJ2-7 | TRBV19 | CASSGGVGGPTYEQYF | TGTGCCAGTAGTGGAGGGGTGGGAGGGCCCACCTACGAGCAATACTTC
many | TRBD1 | TRBJ2-1 | TRBV19 | CASRAGTGVYNEQFF | TGTGCCAGCCGAGCCGGGACAGGGGTTTACAATGAGCAGTTCTTC
NA | NA | TRBJ2-3 | TRBV20-1 | CSARDQLDSTDTQYF | TGCAGTGCTAGGGATCAGCTAGACTCCACAGATACGCAGTATTTT
many | NA | TRBJ2-3 | TRBV12-3/TRBV12-4 | CASGETDTQYF | TGTGCCAGCGGGGAAACAGATACGCAGTATTTT
NA | NA | TRBJ2-1 | TRBV2 | CASTKTDNEQFF | TGTGCCAGCACTAAGACAGACAATGAGCAGTTCTTC
many | NA | TRBJ1-4 | TRBV20-1 | CSASAGGGDEKLFF | TGCAGTGCTAGTGCGGGGGGAGGAGATGAAAAACTGTTTTTT
many | TRBD2 | TRBJ2-7 | TRBV3-1 | CASGLAASYEQYF | TGTGCCAGTGGACTAGCGGCTTCCTACGAGCAGTACTTC
NA | NA | TRBJ2-6 | TRBV9 | CASGRSPKGEAAGANVLTF | TGTGCCAGCGGAAGGTCACCAAAGGGAGAGGCAGCTGGGGCCAACGTCCTGACTTTC
NA | TRBD1 | TRBJ2-7 | TRBV7-9 | CASSREGANEQYF | TGTGCCAGCAGCCGAGAGGGGGCCAACGAGCAGTACTTC
NA | TRBD1 | TRBJ2-7 | TRBV7-2 | CASSYPKRTGYGNEQYF | TGTGCCAGCAGTTACCCTAAGAGGACAGGGTATGGAAACGAGCAGTACTTC
once | NA | TRBJ2-3 | TRBV6-4 | CASSESGSTDTQYF | TGTGCCAGCAGTGAAAGCGGGAGCACAGATACGCAGTATTTT
many | NA | TRBJ2-3 | TRBV9 | CASSVDGASTDTQYF | TGTGCCAGCAGCGTAGACGGGGCTAGCACAGATACGCAGTATTTT
NA | TRBD1 | TRBJ2-7 | TRBV25-1 | CASSGTGGSIYEQYF | TGTGCCAGCAGCGGGACAGGGGGCTCTATCTACGAGCAGTACTTC
many | NA | TRBJ2-5 | TRBV19 | CASRDSRKGYQETQYF | TGTGCCAGTAGGGACAGCCGTAAAGGGTACCAAGAGACCCAGTACTTC
NA | NA | TRBJ2-7 | TRBV7-9 | CASSPTSSYEQYF | TGTGCCAGCAGCCCTACTAGTTCCTACGAGCAGTACTTC
NA | NA | TRBJ1-1 | TRBV20-1 | CSAPGFVEAFF | TGCAGTGCTCCAGGGTTTGTTGAAGCTTTCTTT
NA | TRBD1 | TRBJ2-1 | TRBV12-3/TRBV12-4 | CASSLRGPSTDTQFF | TGTGCCAGCAGTTTAAGGGGGCCTAGCACAGATACGCAGTTCTTC
many | TRBD2 | TRBJ2-7 | TRBV7-8 | CASSLVLAGGSYEQYF | TGTGCCAGCAGCTTAGTACTAGCGGGGGGATCCTACGAGCAGTACTTC
NA | NA | TRBJ1-1 | TRBV3-1 | CASSQNSGVNTEAFF | TGTGCCAGCAGCCAAAACAGCGGAGTGAACACTGAAGCTTTCTTT
NA | NA | TRBJ2-1 | TRBV7-3 | CASSLVGGKIDTQFF | TGTGCCAGCAGCTTAGTGGGCGGGAAAATAGATACGCAGTTCTTC
few | NA | TRBJ1-1 | TRBV10-1 | CASASLRGTEAFF | TGCGCCAGCGCCAGCCTGAGGGGAACTGAAGCTTTCTTT
many | TRBD2 | TRBJ2-1 | TRBV4-2 | CASSQAGGTGGNEQFF | TGTGCCAGCAGCCAAGCGGGGGGAACGGGAGGCAATGAGCAGTTCTTC
many | TRBD2 | TRBJ2-2 | TRBV20-1 | CSARKGTTTGELFF | TGCAGTGCTAGAAAGGGGACTACCACCGGGGAGCTGTTTTTT
many | NA | TRBJ1-4 | TRBV13 | CASSLSTGFDPNEKLFF | TGTGCCAGCAGCTTAAGCACAGGGTTTGATCCTAATGAAAAACTGTTTTTT
NA | TRBD2 | TRBJ2-7 | TRBV12-3/TRBV12-4 | CASSPGRLAGGGEQYF | TGTGCCAGCAGCCCCGGGCGGCTAGCGGGAGGGGGGGAGCAGTACTTC
NA | TRBD2 | TRBJ2-1 | TRBV7-3 | CASSRGLAGVDGQFF | TGTGCCAGCAGCCGAGGACTGGCGGGGGTTGATGGGCAGTTCTTC
NA | NA | TRBJ2-1 | TRBV28 | CASSLFKSAGPRNNEQFF | TGTGCCAGCAGTTTGTTCAAGTCGGCGGGTCCTCGTAACAATGAGCAGTTCTTC
medium-sized | NA | TRBJ2-7 | TRBV10-2 | CASKIRDEQYF | TGCGCCAGCAAGATCAGGGACGAGCAGTACTTC
NA | NA | TRBJ1-6 | TRBV24-1 | CATLSLHF | TGTGCCACCCTGAGCCTCCACTTT
many | NA | TRBJ2-6 | TRBV14 | CASSHNSGANVLTF | TGTGCCAGCAGCCACAACTCTGGGGCCAACGTCCTGACTTTC
many | TRBD2 | TRBJ2-3 | TRBV7-3 | CASSSRTSPTGTDTQYF | TGTGCCAGCAGCTCCCGGACTAGCCCGACCGGTACAGATACGCAGTATTTT
few | TRBD1 | TRBJ2-7 | TRBV18 | CASSLLGQGAYEQYF | TGTGCCAGCTCTCTACTAGGTCAGGGGGCCTACGAGCAGTACTTC
NA | TRBD2 | TRBJ2-7 | TRBV6-1 | CAGSEQTSGSYEQYF | TGTGCCGGCAGTGAACAGACTAGCGGGAGCTACGAGCAGTACTTC
many | TRBD1 | TRBJ2-7 | TRBV2 | CASRGIRTGGLYEQYF | TGTGCCAGCAGGGGAATCCGGACAGGGGGCCTCTACGAGCAGTACTTC
many | NA | TRBJ1-5 | TRBV28 | CASSLSGVNQPQHF | TGTGCCAGCAGTTTGAGCGGGGTCAATCAGCCCCAGCATTTT
NA | NA | TRBJ2-3 | TRBV7-3 | CASSPSGLCTDMQYF | TGTGCCAGCAGCCCGAGCGGATTGTGCACAGATATGCAGTATTTT
many | NA | TRBJ2-1 | TRBV6-2/TRBV6-3 | CASGSRGAAYNEQFF | TGTGCCAGCGGGTCCCGGGGGGCGGCCTACAATGAGCAGTTCTTC
NA | TRBD2 | TRBJ2-7 | TRBV7-9 | CASTGTRVAGGYEQYF | TGTGCCAGCACCGGCACTAGGGTAGCGGGAGGTTACGAGCAGTACTTC
many | TRBD2 | TRBJ2-1 | TRBV12-3/TRBV12-4 | CASRYSGRAKDEQFF | TGTGCCAGCAGATATAGCGGGAGGGCCAAGGATGAGCAGTTCTTC
few | NA | TRBJ2-7 | TRBV10-3 | CAISGASGSSYEQYF | TGTGCCATCAGTGGGGCTTCCGGGAGCTCCTACGAGCAGTACTTC
NA | TRBD1 | TRBJ2-7 | TRBV29-1 | CSAVSLDRGNEQYF | TGCAGCGCTGTTTCCCTGGACAGGGGCAACGAGCAGTACTTC
NA | TRBD2 | TRBJ2-7 | TRBV20-1 | CSARAFGRGGDEQYF | TGCAGTGCTAGAGCCTTCGGACGGGGGGGGGACGAGCAGTACTTC
once | TRBD1 | TRBJ1-2 | TRBV2 | CASSDEVTGGESNYGYTF | TGTGCCAGCAGTGATGAAGTCACAGGGGGGGAATCTAACTATGGCTACACCTTC
medium-sized | NA | TRBJ1-2 | TRBV9 | CASRGKGYGYTF | TGTGCCAGCAGGGGTAAAGGGTATGGCTACACCTTC
many | TRBD1 | TRBJ1-2 | TRBV5-6 | CASSVLDRGLVGYTF | TGTGCCAGCAGCGTACTCGACAGGGGGCTGGTTGGCTACACCTTC
NA | NA | TRBJ2-2 | TRBV12-3/TRBV12-4 | CASPGGTGELFF | TGTGCCAGCCCCGGGGGTACCGGGGAGCTGTTTTTT
many | NA | TRBJ2-5 | TRBV14 | CASSQGLMLTQYF | TGTGCCAGCAGCCAAGGTCTGATGCTGACCCAGTACTTC
many | NA | TRBJ2-5 | TRBV28 | CASSLSSGEETQYF | TGTGCCAGCAGTTTGTCTTCAGGGGAAGAGACCCAGTACTTC
NA | TRBD1 | TRBJ2-2 | TRBV9 | CASSVSDRATGELFF | TGTGCCAGCAGCGTGAGCGACAGGGCGACCGGGGAGCTGTTTTTT
many | NA | TRBJ2-7 | TRBV3-1 | CASSQRGDYEQYF | TGTGCCAGCAGCCAAAGGGGAGACTACGAGCAGTACTTC
NA | NA | TRBJ2-5 | TRBV18 | CAGSPALGSRQETQYF | TGTGCCGGCTCACCAGCCCTTGGTAGCAGACAAGAGACCCAGTACTTC
many | TRBD1 | TRBJ2-3 | TRBV5-1 | CASSSRQGARDTQYF | TGCGCCAGCAGCTCGCGACAGGGGGCCAGAGATACGCAGTATTTT
NA | TRBD1 | TRBJ2-7 | TRBV6-5 | CASSWDSSYEQYF | TGTGCCAGCAGTTGGGACAGCTCCTACGAGCAGTACTTC
NA | TRBD1 | TRBJ2-1 | TRBV6-1 | CASSNRRTGKKGEQFF | TGTGCCAGCAGTAACCGACGGACAGGGAAAAAAGGGGAGCAGTTCTTC
many | TRBD2 | TRBJ2-3 | TRBV5-1 | CASSLEVAGLTSTDTQYF | TGCGCCAGCAGCTTGGAAGTAGCGGGTTTAACTAGCACAGATACGCAGTATTTT
many | NA | TRBJ1-5 | TRBV20-1 | CSARDLRGNQPQHF | TGCAGTGCTAGAGATCTCAGGGGCAATCAGCCCCAGCATTTT
NA | TRBD1 | TRBJ1-2 | TRBV7-2 | CASRMTGGYGYTF | TGTGCCAGCAGGATGACAGGGGGCTATGGCTACACCTTC
NA | NA | TRBJ2-5 | TRBV25-1 | CTSRVAGETQYF | TGTACCAGCAGAGTAGCAGGAGAGACCCAGTACTTC
NA | TRBD2 | TRBJ2-7 | TRBV11-3 | CASSLTSGRARGEQYF | TGTGCCAGCAGCTTAACTAGCGGGAGGGCCCGCGGCGAGCAGTACTTC